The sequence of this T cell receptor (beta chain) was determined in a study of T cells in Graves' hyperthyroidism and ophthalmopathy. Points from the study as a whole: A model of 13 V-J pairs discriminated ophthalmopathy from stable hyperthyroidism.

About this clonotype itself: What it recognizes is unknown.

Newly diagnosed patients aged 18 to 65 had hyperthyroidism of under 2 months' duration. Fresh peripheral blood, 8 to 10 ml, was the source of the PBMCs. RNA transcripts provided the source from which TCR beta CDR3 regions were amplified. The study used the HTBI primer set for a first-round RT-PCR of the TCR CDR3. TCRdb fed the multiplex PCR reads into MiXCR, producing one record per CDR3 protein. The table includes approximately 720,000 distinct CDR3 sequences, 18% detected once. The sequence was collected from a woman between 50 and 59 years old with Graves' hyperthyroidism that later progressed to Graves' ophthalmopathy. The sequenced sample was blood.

The DNA for the CDR3 is TGTGCCAGCAGTCGCCGGGACAGGGAATCTGAGACCCAGTACTTC. Translating it yields CASSRRDRESETQYF. The chain combines TRBV12-3 or TRBV12-4 with TRBJ2-5; 9 bases are a match to TRBD1. The CDR3 runs to 15 residues. After removal of 5 bases from V and 5 bases from J, the junction contained 9 bases not matched to a gene.